This T cell receptor (beta chain) was sequenced during a study of response to subunit inactivated influenza vaccine (dated by TCRdb to the late 2010s). Regarding the research as a whole: Deep quantitative T cell receptor repertoire profiling was used in the study to track responses to a trivalent subunit inactivated influenza vaccine. General findings and caveats noted by the study authors: It was suggested by the authors that each seasonal influenza vaccination may recruit only a limited number of new T cells.

V is shortened by 0 bases, J by 4 bases, and the region joining them spans 6 bases. Including cysteine and phenylalanine, the CDR3 has 13 amino acids. The sequence is cut down to CDR3 DNA, 39 bases in frame from base 1. CDR1 and CDR2, per the germline V gene (reference sequence), are LGHDT and YNNKEL. This clonotype was counted only a few times. Its binding antigen is unknown. Base qualities were left out, and no much larger clone turns up one base away. The library was built by means of RT-PCR. This sample was sequenced with an Illumina HiSeq 2500. TCRdb reran the public reads through fastp at Q25 and MiXCR, keeping productive beta chains. Every entry covers one CDR3 protein and lists the most common genes and DNA from its rows. The sample yields around 470,000 distinct CDR3 sequences; 6% to 9% were counted once. The top ten clones comprise around 13% of the sample.

This chain joins TRBV3-1 to TRBJ1-1, with the D gene not clear enough to name. The material was PBMCs from blood, obtained less than 30 months after vaccination. This clonotype originated in a man between 50 and 70 years old who received an inactivated influenza vaccine. Donor details come from another sample of the same person, matched by shared clones. The CDR3 protein is CASSQEGRTEAFF. The DNA sequence follows: TGTGCCAGCAGCCAAGAAGGCCGCACTGAAGCTTTCTTT. This CDR3, with the reference TRBV3-1 and TRBJ1-1 proteins standing in past its ends, gives the full variable domain DTAVSQTPKYLVTQMGNDKSIKCEQNLGHDTMYWYKQDSKKFLKIMFSYNNKELIINETVPNRFSPKSPDKAHLNLHINSLELGDSAVYFCASSQEGRTEAFFGQGTRLTVV.